The 10 T cell receptor beta chains given below trace back to one sample, sequenced in a study of shared clonotypes between healthy human individuals. Some clones are missing from TCRdb's copy, which holds only in-frame ones; the method was immunoSEQ multiplex PCR. The sample yields millions of clones, 85% to 95% seen once. The material sequenced was naive CD4+ T cells sorted from blood. Subset defined: CD45RA+ positively selected. The receptors stem from a man aged 18 to 30 in good health.

This chain links TRBV2 with TRBJ2-5; TRBD2 is a possible D gene (5 bases). This CDR3 comprises 13 residues. The germline gives CDR1 SNHLY, CDR2 FYNNEI. The ends were cut back, 4 bases at V and 8 bases at J, with 14 bases in the middle. CDR3 protein: CASSVYSAVTQYF. The CDR3 DNA reads TGTGCCAGCAGTGTGTATAGCGCGGTTACCCAGTACTTC.

V gene TRBV2 combines with J gene TRBJ1-6; tentatively, D is TRBD1 (5 bases). Germline V CDR1 and CDR2: SNHLY, FYNNEI. The CDR3 is 14 residues long. V lost 1 base to trimming and J lost 7 bases, with 8 bases between them. DNA of the CDR3: TGTGCCAGCAGTGAAGACGGGGGGAATTCACCCCTCCACTTT. It is translated as CASSEDGGNSPLHF.

This clone was detected only a few times. This chain joins TRBV29-1 and TRBJ1-2; the match to TRBD1 covers 7 bases. In germline, CDR1 is SQVTM, CDR2 ANQGSEA. CDR3 length: 14 residues. V shed 0 bases and J 6 bases; nucleotides not matched to a gene: 7. The CDR3 protein is CSVEDRSGGHGYTF. DNA of the CDR3: TGCAGCGTTGAAGATCGTTCAGGGGGTCATGGCTACACCTTC.

J is TRBJ2-3 and V is TRBV11-1, with 7 bases fitting TRBD2. V shed 4 bases and J 3 bases; nucleotides not matched to a gene: 7. The CDR3 extends over 15 amino acids. Germline V gene data show CDR1 as SGHAT and CDR2 as FQDESV (reference sequence). CDR3 coding DNA: TGTGCCAGCAGCTCCCGACTAGCCCAGACAGATACGCAGTATTTT. The encoded protein is CASSSRLAQTDTQYF. The variable domain in full, with the rest retrieved from reference TRBV11-1 and TRBJ2-3, is EAEVAQSPRYKITEKSQAVAFWCDPISGHATLYWYRQILGQGPELLVQFQDESVVDDSQLPKDRFSAERLKGVDSTLKIQPAELGDSAMYLCASSSRLAQTDTQYFGPGTRLTVL.

The V and J genes are TRBV10-3 and TRBJ2-7; D unresolved. The CDR3 runs 11 residues. Deletions cut 6 bases from V and 5 bases from J, with 8 bases between. Germline loops: CDR1 ENHRY, CDR2 SYGVKD. CDR3 sequence reads: CAISSVHEQYF. CDR3 in DNA: TGTGCCATCAGCTCGGTCCACGAGCAGTACTTC.

The chain combines TRBV2 with TRBJ2-7, with 8 bases matching TRBD2. Germline CDR1 reads SNHLY; CDR2 reads FYNNEI. V dropped 8 bases and J dropped 3; count of bases not matched to a gene: 6. The CDR3 totals 13 residues. This CDR3 reads CASAPGLGYEQYF. CDR3 DNA: TGTGCCAGCGCACCGGGACTAGGCTACGAGCAGTACTTC.

This sequence joins TRBV7-9 and TRBJ2-3; D is uncertain. The V end was cut by 0 bases, the J end by 3 bases, with 10 bases between. Germline-derived CDR1 and CDR2 are SEHNR and FQNEAQ (reference sequence). This CDR3 is built from 15 residues. The CDR3 spells CASSLAVPGTDTQYF. CDR3 in DNA: TGTGCCAGCAGCTTAGCGGTTCCCGGAACAGATACGCAGTATTTT.

The genes are TRBV7-9 and TRBJ2-5; 7 bases match TRBD1. The CDR3 covers 13 residues. After removal of 4 bases from V and 10 bases from J, the junction contained 9 bases not matched to a gene. Germline CDR1 reads SEHNR; CDR2 reads FQNEAQ (reference sequence). CDR3 DNA sequence: TGTGCCAGCAGCTACCACAGGGGAGAGGGCCAGTACTTC. Its translation is CASSYHRGEGQYF.

The V call is TRBV6-1, the J call TRBJ2-7; perhaps TRBD1 as D (6 bases). Per the germline V gene, CDR1 is MNHNS and CDR2 is SASEGT. This CDR3 region has 13 residues. Trimming took 1 base from V and 9 from J, leaving 13 bases between them. The CDR3 DNA sequence: TGTGCCAGCAGTGAAGTTTTGGTCAGGGGGCAGTACTTC. As protein: CASSEVLVRGQYF.

The chain is built from TRBV2 and TRBJ1-1; 8 nucleotides agree with TRBD1. Per the germline V gene, CDR1 is SNHLY and CDR2 is FYNNEI. This CDR3 has 13 amino acids. J lost 5 bases, V lost 9 bases, and 8 bases had no gene match. In DNA form, the CDR3 reads TGTGCCAGAGGACAGGGAGGAGGTACTGAAGCTTTCTTT. Amino acids: CARGQGGGTEAFF.